Listed here are 25 T cell receptor beta chains from one sample, sequenced in a study of CD8 T cell repertoires and HIV-1 epitope variants (dated by TCRdb to 2020 to 2021). Libraries were constructed by the immunoSEQ multiplex PCR assay. TCRdb provides this immuneACCESS table in a form limited to in-frame rearrangements. Some clones are lacking; in checked studies, under half of them reflect an unresolved V gene, and why the rest are absent is not known. This sample comprises under 100,000 clones, 74% of them detected only once. More than 25% of the sample comes from the top ten. The specimen was uncultured baseline CD8+ T cells from peripheral blood mononuclear cells (PBMCs). The receptors come from a male donor with HIV.

V is TRBV29-1 and J is TRBJ1-5, with D tentatively TRBD1 (5 bases). Germline V CDR1 and CDR2: SQVTM, ANQGSEA. This CDR3 contains 12 residues. This chain's CDR3 is CAGQEVDQPQHF. CDR3 in DNA: TGCGCAGGGCAGGAGGTCGATCAGCCCCAGCATTTT.

The chain has TRBV5-4 and TRBJ1-5; TRBD1 matches 11 bases. This CDR3 contains 14 residues. V lost 4 bases, J lost 5 bases, and 2 bases stayed unmatched. The germline V gene has CDR1 SGHNT and CDR2 YYREEE (reference sequence). CDR3: CASSEGQGDQPQHF. CDR3 sequence (DNA): TGTGCCAGCAGCGAGGGACAGGGGGATCAGCCCCAGCATTTT.

This chain uses TRBV9 with TRBJ2-3; TRBD2 aligns across 10 bases. J gave up 4 bases and V 4 bases, and 6 bases lay outside the gene matches. The CDR3 runs 15 residues. Germline CDR1 is SGDLS and CDR2 is YYNGEE. As DNA, the CDR3 is TGTGCCAGCAGCCTCCGGACTAGCGGATCAGATACGCAGTATTTT. Translated, it gives CASSLRTSGSDTQYF.

J is TRBJ2-2 and V is TRBV9, with 9 positions matching TRBD1. Germline assignment: CDR1 SGDLS and CDR2 YYNGEE. The CDR3 is 16 residues long. After removal of 3 bases from V and 8 bases from J, the junction contained 11 bases not matched to a gene. The CDR3, as DNA: TGTGCCAGCAGCGGGCCGGGACAGGGTACTGGTGGGGAGCTGTTTTTT. It yields the protein CASSGPGQGTGGELFF.

The V and J genes are TRBV27 and TRBJ2-1; D remains unclear. The CDR3 has 13 residues. V was pared by 4 bases and J by 10 bases, with 14 bases between. Germline assignment: CDR1 MNHEY and CDR2 SMNVEV (reference sequence). The CDR3 is CASSSSTGIEQFF. CDR3 DNA: TGTGCCAGCAGTTCGTCCACTGGGATCGAGCAGTTCTTC.

This chain joins TRBV5-4 and TRBJ1-4; no clear D. From germline, CDR1 is SGHNT and CDR2 YYREEE (reference sequence). The V and J ends lost 0 bases and 4 bases respectively, with 7 bases between them. There are 14 residues in the CDR3. The CDR3 loop reads CASSLDSFNEKLFF. The CDR3 nucleotides are TGTGCCAGCAGCTTGGATAGCTTTAATGAAAAACTGTTTTTT.

The chain joins TRBV6-6 to TRBJ2-7; the match to TRBD2 covers 8 bases. V trimming: 6 bases; J trimming: 6 bases; junction bases outside the gene matches: 7. The CDR3 extends over 13 amino acids. Germline loops: CDR1 MNHNY, CDR2 SVGAGI (reference sequence). CDR3 nucleotides: TGTGCCAGCAGACCCCGGGAGGGCCGCGAGCAGTACTTC. Encoded protein: CASRPREGREQYF.

This clone was observed a single time. This chain links TRBV28 with TRBJ2-1, with 8 bases lining up with TRBD2. Germline V gene lookup returns CDR1 MDHEN and CDR2 SYDVKM. This CDR3 comprises 15 residues. Germline trimming cut 1 base from V and 7 bases from J; bases unmatched to any gene: 6. Here the CDR3 DNA reads TGTGCCAGCAGTTTATTGCGGGGGGCGGGGAATGAGCAGTTCTTC. It is translated as CASSLLRGAGNEQFF.

The genes are TRBV5-4 and TRBJ1-3; D is ambiguous. The germline gives CDR1 SGHNT, CDR2 YYREEE (reference sequence). The CDR3 is made up of 16 amino acids. V shed 0 bases and J shed 0 bases, with 10 bases lying between them. CDR3 residues: CASSLGQLISGNTIYF. CDR3 in DNA: TGTGCCAGCAGCTTGGGTCAGCTCATCTCTGGAAACACCATATATTTT.

This clone was recorded only once. This rearrangement joins TRBV29-1 to TRBJ2-2, with TRBD2 matching 7 bases. The germline V gene has CDR1 SQVTM and CDR2 ANQGSEA. The trim removed 6 bases at V and 1 base at J, leaving 5 bases unmatched. The CDR3 sequence is 14 residues long. Here the CDR3 reads CSVGEGLNTGELFF. For the CDR3, the DNA is TGCAGCGTGGGGGAGGGACTGAACACCGGGGAGCTGTTTTTT.

V and J are TRBV10-3 and TRBJ1-1; maybe TRBD1 (6 bases). The germline gives CDR1 ENHRY, CDR2 SYGVKD. There are 15 residues in the CDR3. The V gene lost 5 bases and the J gene lost 0 bases, with 13 bases spanning the gap. The CDR3 is CAISLNREMNTEAFF. The CDR3 DNA reads TGTGCCATCAGTCTAAACAGGGAGATGAACACTGAAGCTTTCTTT.

This chain joins TRBV4-3 and TRBJ2-5, with a weak D call TRBD2 (6 bases). CDR3 length: 13 amino acids. Germline V gene data show CDR1 as LGHNA and CDR2 as YSLEER. V was shortened by 4 bases and J by 1 base, with 7 bases between the two germline ends. This chain's CDR3 is CASSRTIQETQYF. Written as DNA, the CDR3 is TGCGCCAGCAGCCGGACTATCCAAGAGACCCAGTACTTC.

J is TRBJ1-4 and V is TRBV7-9; D is unclear. Per germline, CDR1 SEHNR and CDR2 FQNEAQ (reference sequence). V was clipped by 1 base and J by 7 bases, with 13 bases between them. This CDR3 spans 15 amino acids. Written as DNA, the CDR3 is TGTGCCAGCAGCTTAGAAGCTACGGCGGGTGAAAAACTGTTTTTT. Translating it yields CASSLEATAGEKLFF.

V gene TRBV7-3 combines with J gene TRBJ2-6, with 12 bases fitting TRBD2. CDR1 and CDR2 from the germline V gene are SGHTA and FQGTGA. The CDR3 covers 18 residues. J gave up 0 bases and V 5 bases, and 5 bases lay outside the gene matches. This CDR3 is CASSHGLAGPSGANVLTF. The CDR3 DNA is TGTGCCAGCAGCCATGGACTAGCGGGACCCTCTGGGGCCAACGTCCTGACTTTC. Filled out from reference TRBV7-3 and TRBJ2-6, the complete variable domain reads GAGVSQTPSNKVTEKGKYVELRCDPISGHTALYWYRQSLGQGPEFLIYFQGTGAADDSGLPNDRFFAVRPEGSVSTLKIQRTERGDSAVYLCASSHGLAGPSGANVLTFGAGSRLTVL.

This clone was observed a handful of times. This chain joins TRBV14 and TRBJ1-5; tentatively, D is TRBD1 (6 bases). Germline V lookup: CDR1 SGHDN, CDR2 FVKESK. Trimming took 5 bases from V and 16 from J, leaving 18 bases between them. The CDR3 runs to 12 residues. CDR3 sequence: CASSLGGHGGHF. DNA of the CDR3: TGTGCCAGCAGCTTGGGGGGCCATGGAGGACATTTT.

The chain couples TRBV5-1 to TRBJ2-1, with 7 bases aligning to TRBD2. Germline V CDR1 and CDR2: SGHRS, YFSETQ. This CDR3 is 13 amino acids long. V lost 5 bases to trimming and J lost 8 bases; unmatched junction nucleotides: 7. Here the CDR3 reads CASSRGVSYEQFF. Written as DNA, the CDR3 is TGCGCCAGCAGTCGGGGGGTGAGTTATGAGCAGTTCTTC. The complete variable domain, with remaining parts taken from reference TRBV5-1 and TRBJ2-1, reads KAGVTQTPRYLIKTRGQQVTLSCSPISGHRSVSWYQQTPGQGLQFLFEYFSETQRNKGNFPGRFSGRQFSNSRSEMNVSTLELGDSALYLCASSRGVSYEQFFGPGTRLTVL.

This clone was found a few times. CDR3 nucleotides: TGTGCCAGCAGTTTGGACAGGGCAAGGCGCCGCCGAATGAACACTGAAGCTTTCTTT. Its protein is CASSLDRARRRRMNTEAFF. The J gene is TRBJ1-1, the V gene TRBV28, with 8 positions matching TRBD1. J gave up 0 bases and V 3 bases, and 15 bases lay outside the gene matches. The CDR3 totals 19 residues. CDR1 is MDHEN, CDR2 SYDVKM, per germline.

The table lists this clone with a count of one. The DNA for the CDR3 is TGTGCCAGCAGCGCCCTAGGAGCAGGGGGCTATGGCTACACCTTC. It is translated as CASSALGAGGYGYTF. J is TRBJ1-2 and V is TRBV7-8, with TRBD1 matching over 7 bases. J lost 4 bases, V lost 5 bases, and 10 bases had no gene match. CDR3 length: 15 amino acids. Germline lookup yields CDR1 SGHVS and CDR2 FQNEAQ.

The rearrangement links TRBV6-6 to TRBJ1-5, with D tentatively TRBD1 (5 bases). Germline V gives CDR1 MNHNY, CDR2 SVGAGI (reference sequence). V lost 6 bases, J lost 3 bases, and 12 bases lay in between. This CDR3 contains 14 residues. CDR3 nucleotide sequence: TGTGCCAGCAGCCCCGGGACTTTCAATCAGCCCCAGCATTTT. As protein: CASSPGTFNQPQHF.

The chain has TRBV27 and TRBJ2-3; 8 nucleotides agree with TRBD2. This CDR3 is 16 amino acids long. Germline-derived CDR1 and CDR2 are MNHEY and SMNVEV (reference sequence). Unmatched junction bases numbered 12, after V lost 6 bases and J lost 4 bases. CDR3 region: CASSKGVGRGADTQYF. CDR3 sequence (DNA): TGTGCCAGCAGCAAAGGGGTAGGGCGGGGGGCAGATACGCAGTATTTT.

The J gene is TRBJ2-7, the V gene TRBV7-9, with 7 bases matching TRBD1. Per the germline V gene, CDR1 is SEHNR and CDR2 is FQNEAQ (reference sequence). V lost 5 bases, J lost 6 bases, and 22 bases stayed unmatched. The CDR3 extends over 18 amino acids. CDR3 in DNA: TGTGCCAGCAGCCCAGGGGGTCCAGGCCTACCTAGGTCTGCCGAGCAGTACTTC. It encodes CASSPGGPGLPRSAEQYF.

This clone was seen only a few times. The J gene is TRBJ2-1, the V gene TRBV7-2, with TRBD2 matching over 15 bases. CDR3 size: 14 residues. The germline CDR1 and CDR2 sequences are SGHTA and FQGNSA. V lost 4 bases, J lost 10 bases, and 2 bases stayed unmatched. CDR3 DNA: TGTGCCAGCAGCTCCGGGACTAGCGGGGGGGAGCAGTTCTTC. It is translated as CASSSGTSGGEQFF.

The chain couples TRBV6-5 to TRBJ1-5; no clear D. This CDR3 has 14 amino acids. Trimming shortened V by 9 bases and J by 3 bases, and 15 bases separated the two germline ends. From germline, CDR1 is MNHEY and CDR2 SVGAGI. This CDR3 is CASSQVPNNQPQHF. In DNA, the CDR3 is TGTGCCAGTAGTCAGGTACCCAACAATCAGCCCCAGCATTTT.

This rearrangement joins TRBV5-1 to TRBJ1-1; D is possibly TRBD1 (5 bases). Trimming stripped 4 bases from V and 5 bases from J, with 12 bases between. The germline CDR1 and CDR2 sequences are SGHRS and YFSETQ. The CDR3 runs to 13 residues. The chain's CDR3 is CASSPLEGTEAFF. CDR3 nucleotide sequence: TGCGCCAGCAGCCCCTTGGAGGGGACTGAAGCTTTCTTT.

This clone was recorded a few times. The CDR3 loop reads CASSLIEAFF. The CDR3 region has the DNA TGTGCCAGCAGCTTAATCGAAGCTTTCTTT. The rearrangement joins TRBV7-9 to TRBJ1-1; D remains unclear. In germline, CDR1 is SEHNR, CDR2 FQNEAQ (reference sequence). V lost 2 bases to trimming and J lost 8 bases, with 3 bases between them. This CDR3 spans 10 amino acids.